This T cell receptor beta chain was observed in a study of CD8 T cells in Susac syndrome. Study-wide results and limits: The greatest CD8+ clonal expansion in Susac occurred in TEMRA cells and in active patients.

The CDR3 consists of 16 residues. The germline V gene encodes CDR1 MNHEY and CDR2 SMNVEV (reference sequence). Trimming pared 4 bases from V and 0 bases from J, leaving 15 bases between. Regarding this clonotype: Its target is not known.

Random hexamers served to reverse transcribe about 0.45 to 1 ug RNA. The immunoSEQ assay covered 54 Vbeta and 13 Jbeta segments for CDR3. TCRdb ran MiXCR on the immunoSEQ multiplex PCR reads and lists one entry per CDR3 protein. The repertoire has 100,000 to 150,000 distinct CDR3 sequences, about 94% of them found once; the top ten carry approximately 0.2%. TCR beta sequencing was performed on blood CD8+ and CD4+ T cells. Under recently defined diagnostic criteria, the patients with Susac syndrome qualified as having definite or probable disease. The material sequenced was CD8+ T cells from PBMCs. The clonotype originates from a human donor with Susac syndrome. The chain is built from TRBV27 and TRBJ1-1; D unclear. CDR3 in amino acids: CASSYRNRGMNTEAFF. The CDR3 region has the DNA TGTGCCAGCAGTTACCGGAACCGGGGTATGAACACTGAAGCTTTCTTT.